This TCR beta chain was recorded in a study of PD-1 blockade in classical Hodgkin lymphoma. At the level of the study: Patients were treated with nivolumab at 3 mg/kg, and this was given intravenously every 2 weeks. General study points: It was CD4+ TCR diversity, not CD8+, that rose significantly by C4D1. Complete responders matched newly diagnosed patients in baseline diversity. The study reported lower baseline TCR diversity in newly diagnosed patients than in healthy donors.

Profiled with immunoSEQ multiplex PCR; TCRdb holds only in-frame clones, not every one. Among approximately 100,000 clones listed, about 83% were seen once. Time point defined: cycle 4 day 1 (C4D1), after more than five weeks of nivolumab. Relapses following autologous stem cell transplantation were seen in all patients, with brentuximab vedotin exposure varying. The length of the CDR3 is 17 residues. V shed 0 bases, J shed 6 bases, and the junction held 12 bases outside the gene matches. Germline CDR1 SGDLS, CDR2 YYNGEE. Comment on this clone: Its cognate antigen is unknown.

Sequences were derived from peripheral blood mononuclear cells (PBMCs), sampled before the fourth cycle of nivolumab. The sequence derives from a human donor with classical Hodgkin lymphoma. The V gene is TRBV9, the J gene TRBJ2-1, with 7 bases identical to TRBD2. The DNA for the CDR3 is TGTGCCAGCAGCGTAGGCGGGAGTTTGTCCGGTGGCAATGAGCAGTTCTTC. It encodes CASSVGGSLSGGNEQFF.